This T cell receptor beta chain was observed in a study of CD8+CD57+ T cells in acquired aplastic anemia (dated by TCRdb to 2017 to 2018). Context from the whole study: On average, sorted CD4+ and CD8+ cells yielded 3.2 ug of extracted DNA, with a range of roughly 0.17 to 30 ug. The research as a whole found: Roughly 30 CD8+ CDR3 sequences were shared between patients and controls but appeared highly expressed in patients and within their immunodominant clones. CD8+ Simpson's diversity did not differ significantly between patients and healthy controls (P=0.060).

This clonotype was recorded many times. Its target antigen remains unknown. Per-base quality was not reported, and no clone a single base away is much larger than it. From a lookup of the germline V gene (reference sequence), CDR1 and CDR2 are LNHDA and SQIVND. V loses 7 bases, J loses 8 bases, and the germline ends lie 21 bases apart. The CDR3 sequence holds 16 residues, the cysteine and phenylalanine included. Kept here is only the CDR3 DNA, which spans 48 bases and is read in frame from base 1. TCR repertoires of sorted CD4+ and CD8+ blood T cells from severe aplastic anemia patients and healthy subjects were deep-sequenced in the study. Ficoll-Paque density gradient centrifugation was used to isolate peripheral blood mononuclear cells. CD4+ and CD8+ T cells were sorted by FACS or magnetic beads before DNA extraction. Profiling of TCR beta VDJ combinations and CDR3 sequences used genomic DNA as the template. An Illumina HiSeq 2000 was the platform used for TCR repertoire sequencing. Regarding the original processing steps: Repertoires were assessed using TRBV/TRBJ rearrangement plots, CDR3 size and DJ length profiles, and Simpson's diversity index. Whichever DNA sequence was most abundant in the deep sequencing data was defined as the immunodominant clone. CDR3 amino acid sequences were screened for sharing across subjects and were compared with published repertoires and the VDJdb database. TCRdb reworked the public reads: Q25 trimming with fastp, MiXCR clone assembly, productive beta chains retained. Identical CDR3 protein sequences are pooled into one entry, listed with their most common genes and DNA. None of the V and J calls come from the authors' own analysis; TCRdb made them. For this sample there are 250,000 to 350,000 distinct CDR3 sequences; approximately 55% appear just once. The ten largest clones capture 8% of the sample.

This sequence originates from a human donor with severe aplastic anemia or a healthy control (not recorded which). Sequences were obtained from sorted CD4+, CD8+, or CD8+CD57+ T cells (not recorded which) from PBMCs. This sequence uses TRBV19 and TRBJ1-6; the best D guess is TRBD1, with 6 bases matching. This receptor has the CDR3 CASTSTQGWADSPLHF. The bases read TGTGCCAGTACCTCCACCCAGGGGTGGGCAGATTCACCCCTCCACTTT.